The 17 T cell receptor beta chains given below trace back to one sample, sequenced in a study of blood T cell repertoires in COVID-19. The assay was immunoSEQ multiplex PCR, and TCRdb's table has in-frame clones only and misses some. The sample shows about 120,000 clones, more than 60% of them seen only once. The sequenced sample was peripheral blood. The receptor source for this set is a man between 65 and 79 years old with acute or convalescent COVID-19.

V gene TRBV19 combines with J gene TRBJ1-5; no clear D gene. Looked up from germline, CDR1 is LNHDA and CDR2 is SQIVND (reference sequence). The CDR3 totals 15 residues. V was pared by 5 bases and J by 2 bases, with 13 bases between. The CDR3 sequence: CASSLTRLGNQPQHF. For the CDR3, the DNA is TGTGCCAGTAGTCTGACGAGGTTAGGCAATCAGCCCCAGCATTTT.

This chain uses TRBV5-6 with TRBJ1-3; D gene uncertain. Germline lookup yields CDR1 SGHDT and CDR2 YYEEEE. The ends were cut back, 2 bases at V and 9 bases at J, with 21 bases in the middle. This CDR3 comprises 16 residues. This chain's CDR3 is CASSFFEGGHRSTIYF. In nucleotides, the CDR3 is TGTGCCAGCAGCTTTTTTGAGGGTGGGCATAGGAGCACCATATATTTT.

This clone has a handful of counts. The V gene is TRBV5-4, the J gene TRBJ1-2; D gene unclear. V lost 1 base, J lost 7 bases, and 11 bases lay in between. Germline-derived CDR1 and CDR2 are SGHNT and YYREEE (reference sequence). The CDR3 is 13 amino acids. The CDR3 bases are TGTGCCAGCAGCTTGTCCGAGGGAGCTGGCTACACCTTC. Protein: CASSLSEGAGYTF.

The table lists this clone with a count of one. This sequence joins TRBV6-6 and TRBJ2-3; 9 bases match TRBD1. Germline V CDR1 and CDR2: MNHNY, SVGAGI (reference sequence). V was clipped by 5 bases and J by 5 bases; unmatched bases: 8. The CDR3 extends over 15 amino acids. In DNA, the CDR3 is TGTGCCAGCAGTAACCGGGACAGGGAGGGAGATACGCAGTATTTT. It specifies CASSNRDREGDTQYF.

V gene TRBV5-4 combines with J gene TRBJ2-5; 7 bases match TRBD1. CDR1 is SGHNT and CDR2 is YYREEE in the germline V gene (reference sequence). V was clipped by 0 bases and J by 6 bases; unmatched bases: 8. This CDR3 has 15 residues. Here the CDR3 reads CASSLAETGRQTQYF. For the CDR3, the DNA is TGTGCCAGCAGCTTGGCGGAGACAGGGCGACAGACCCAGTACTTC.

This clone has a single count. CDR3 nucleotide sequence: TGTGCCATCAGTGACACCGGCGGGAGGAACTATGGCTACACCTTC. Protein sequence: CAISDTGGRNYGYTF. The chain employs TRBV10-3 and TRBJ1-2; D call uncertain. Germline CDR1 ENHRY, CDR2 SYGVKD. The CDR3 is made up of 15 amino acids. Between the trimmed V and J ends, which lost 3 bases and 2 bases, there was a span of 13 bases.

This clone has more than one count but fewer than ten. The rearrangement uses TRBV18 and TRBJ2-1, with D maybe TRBD1 (5 bases). Germline values: CDR1 KGHSH, CDR2 LQKENI. The V end was cut by 1 base, the J end by 0 bases, with 10 bases between. The length of the CDR3 is 16 residues. Here the CDR3 reads CASSPLQASSYNEQFF. The DNA of the CDR3 is TGTGCCAGCTCACCACTACAGGCGAGCTCCTACAATGAGCAGTTCTTC.

The gene calls are TRBV5-5 and TRBJ2-5; 8 nucleotides align to TRBD1. Trimming cost V 3 bases and J 3 bases; bases outside gene matches: 4. The CDR3 sequence is 14 residues long. The V gene's germline CDR1 is SGHKS and CDR2 YYEKEE (reference sequence). CDR3 nucleotides: TGTGCCAGCAGCTCCCCGACAGGGGAAGAGACCCAGTACTTC. It encodes CASSSPTGEETQYF.

This clone has a handful of counts. This chain links TRBV7-9 with TRBJ2-7; 7 bases fit TRBD2. The length of the CDR3 is 13 residues. CDR1 is SEHNR and CDR2 is FQNEAQ in the germline V gene (reference sequence). V was pared by 5 bases and J by 6 bases, with 7 bases of the junction left unmatched. This CDR3 is CASSPLREGEQYF. The DNA for the CDR3 is TGTGCCAGCAGCCCACTAAGGGAGGGCGAGCAGTACTTC.

This clone was detected only a few times. The chain carries TRBV5-5 and TRBJ1-5, with D maybe TRBD1 (5 bases). The V gene's germline CDR1 is SGHKS and CDR2 YYEKEE (reference sequence). The CDR3 covers 15 residues. V was cut by 5 bases and J by 3 bases, with 15 bases left in between. The DNA for the CDR3 is TGTGCCAGCAGTGACGTCCGGGGGAACAATCAGCCCCAGCATTTT. Translating gives CASSDVRGNNQPQHF.

The CDR3, as DNA: TGTGCCAGCAGACGACTAGCGGGCAGCTCCTACAATGAGCAGTTCTTC. It encodes CASRRLAGSSYNEQFF. The chain uses TRBV2 and TRBJ2-1; 10 positions match TRBD2. The CDR3 has 16 amino acids. The germline V gene encodes CDR1 SNHLY and CDR2 FYNNEI. With 6 bases clipped from V and 0 bases from J, the junction kept 5 bases outside the gene matches. The variable domain in full, with the rest retrieved from reference TRBV2 and TRBJ2-1, is EPEVTQTPSHQVTQMGQEVILRCVPISNHLYFYWYRQILGQKVEFLVSFYNNEISEKSEIFDDQFSVERPDGSNFTLKIRSTKLEDSAMYFCASRRLAGSSYNEQFFGPGTRLTVL.

This chain uses TRBV12-3 or TRBV12-4 with TRBJ1-5, with TRBD1 identical over 8 bases. The J segment lost 4 bases and the V segment lost 6 bases, leaving 2 bases of the junction unmatched. The CDR3 contains 13 residues. CDR3 sequence (DNA): TGTGCCAGCAGAGGACAGGGAAATCAGCCCCAGCATTTT. Encoded protein: CASRGQGNQPQHF.

The chain recombines TRBV7-2 with TRBJ1-1, with D perhaps matching TRBD1 (5 bases). This CDR3 has 16 amino acids. Trimming stripped 0 bases from V and 3 bases from J, with 14 bases between. Looked up from germline, CDR1 is SGHTA and CDR2 is FQGNSA. The CDR3 sequence is CASSLALRDADTEAFF. The CDR3 nucleotides read TGTGCCAGCAGCTTAGCCCTGCGGGACGCGGACACTGAAGCTTTCTTT.

The chain has TRBV25-1 and TRBJ2-5; 10 positions agree with TRBD1. V was clipped by 5 bases and J by 5 bases; unmatched bases: 8. This CDR3 contains 15 residues. The germline V gene encodes CDR1 MGHDK and CDR2 SYGVNS. CDR3 bases: TGTGCCAGCAGTAAGGGACAGGGGATTTCGGAGACCCAGTACTTC. Translating it yields CASSKGQGISETQYF.

V gene TRBV29-1 combines with J gene TRBJ1-1, with 7 bases lining up with TRBD1. The CDR3 is 13 residues long. CDR1 and CDR2 (germline): SQVTM, ANQGSEA. The junction had 7 bases not matched to a gene; V was cut back by 3 bases and J by 6 bases. CDR3 amino acids: CSVDGIGGSEAFF. The DNA for the CDR3 is TGCAGCGTTGATGGGATAGGGGGCTCTGAAGCTTTCTTT.

V and J are TRBV2 and TRBJ2-1, with a weak D call TRBD2 (5 bases). The CDR3 consists of 15 residues. Germline values: CDR1 SNHLY, CDR2 FYNNEI. The V end was cut by 5 bases, the J end by 7 bases, with 18 bases between. The CDR3 DNA sequence: TGTGCCAGCAGTTCGGGGAGCGCCCGCAGGAATGAGCAGTTCTTC. It codes for CASSSGSARRNEQFF.

The rearrangement joins TRBV5-1 to TRBJ1-2; the match to TRBD1 covers 11 bases. The length of the CDR3 is 15 residues. Germline V gives CDR1 SGHRS, CDR2 YFSETQ. The ends lost 2 bases at V and 6 bases at J; junction bases unmatched: 6. CDR3 in DNA: TGCGCCAGCAGCTTAGGAGGGACAGGGGGTCATGGCTACACCTTC. Its translation: CASSLGGTGGHGYTF.